The source of this TCR beta chain is a study of CD8 T cells in Susac syndrome. Random hexamers were used to reverse transcribe an amount of roughly 0.45 to 1 ug RNA. From the immunoSEQ multiplex PCR reads, TCRdb called clonotypes with MiXCR, one entry per CDR3 protein. The sample lists 80,000 to 90,000 distinct CDR3 sequences, around 93% occurring once. This CDR3 comprises 14 residues. Deletions cut 4 bases from V and 6 bases from J, with 14 bases between. Germline lookup yields CDR1 SGHAT and CDR2 FQNNGV. The table lists this clonotype with a count of one. Sequencing input: CD8+ T cells from PBMCs. This TCR was recovered from a human donor in good health. V usage is TRBV11-2 and J usage is TRBJ2-3; D assignment may be TRBD1 or TRBD2 (5 bases each). CDR3 in DNA: TGTGCCAGCAGCTCGGGGCCCGGCGGGGATACGCAGTATTTT. This translates into CASSSGPGGDTQYF.